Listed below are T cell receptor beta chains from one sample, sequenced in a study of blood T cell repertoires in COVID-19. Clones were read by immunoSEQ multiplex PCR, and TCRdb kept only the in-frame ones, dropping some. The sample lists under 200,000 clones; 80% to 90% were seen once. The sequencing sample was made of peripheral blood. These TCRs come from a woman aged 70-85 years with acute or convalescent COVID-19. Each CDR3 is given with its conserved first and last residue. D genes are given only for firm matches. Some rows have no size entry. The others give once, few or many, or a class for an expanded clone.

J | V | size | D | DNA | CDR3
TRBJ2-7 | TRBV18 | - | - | TGTGCCAGCTCACCAGAGACAGGCAACGCCGAGCAGTACTTC | CASSPETGNAEQYF
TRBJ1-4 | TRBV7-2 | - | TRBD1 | TGTGCCAGCAGCTCAGCCGCCGGGACAGGGGTCGGAAAACTGTTTTTT | CASSSAAGTGVGKLFF
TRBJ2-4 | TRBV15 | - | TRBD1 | TGTGCCACCAGCAGAGAGGGACAGGGGCTTTCCAAAAACATTCAGTACTTC | CATSREGQGLSKNIQYF
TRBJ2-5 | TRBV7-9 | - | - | TGTGCCAGCAGCCCCTCCTCTCGACGGACGGGAGAAGAGACCCAGTACTTC | CASSPSSRRTGEETQYF
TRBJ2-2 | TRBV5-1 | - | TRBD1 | TGCGCCAGCAGCGGGACAGGGGGCGCAGCCGGGGAGCTGTTTTTT | CASSGTGGAAGELFF
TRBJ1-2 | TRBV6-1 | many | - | TGTGCCAGCAGTGAAGCTGGGGGCCACTATGGCTACACCTTC | CASSEAGGHYGYTF
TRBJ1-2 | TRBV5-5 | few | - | TGTGCCAGCAGCTTCCAGGGTGGCGGCTACACCTTC | CASSFQGGGYTF
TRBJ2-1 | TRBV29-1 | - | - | TGCAGCGTTAACGACGGGGACAATGAGCAGTTCTTC | CSVNDGDNEQFF
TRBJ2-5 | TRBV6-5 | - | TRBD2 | TGTGCCAGCAGTTATCTGGGAGGGCAGTACTTC | CASSYLGGQYF
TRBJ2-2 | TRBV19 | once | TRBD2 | TGTGCCAGTAAGGTAGCGGGGGTTACCGGGGAGCTGTTTTTT | CASKVAGVTGELFF
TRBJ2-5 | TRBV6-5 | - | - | TGTGCCAGCAGTTACGGCAGGGCTCGGGAGACCCAGTACTTC | CASSYGRARETQYF
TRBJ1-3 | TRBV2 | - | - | TGTGCCAGCAGTGAATCAGAAACCCTCTCTGGAAACACCATATATTTT | CASSESETLSGNTIYF
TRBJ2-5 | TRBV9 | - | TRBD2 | TGTGCCAGCAGCCCAAGACTAGCGGGGCAAGAGACCCAGTACTTC | CASSPRLAGQETQYF
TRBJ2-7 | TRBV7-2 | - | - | TGTGCCAGCAGCTCCTATACCGCCTACGAGCAGTACTTC | CASSSYTAYEQYF
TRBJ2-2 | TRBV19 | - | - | TGTGCCAGTAGTAGGGGTAGCGGCGCACACACCGGGGAGCTGTTTTTT | CASSRGSGAHTGELFF
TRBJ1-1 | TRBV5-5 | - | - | TGTGCCAGCAGCACTAGATGGAACACTGAAGCTTTCTTT | CASSTRWNTEAFF
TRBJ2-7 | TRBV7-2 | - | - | TGTGCCAGCAGCAAAGTTCAGGGGAAGTCCTACGAGCAGTACTTC | CASSKVQGKSYEQYF
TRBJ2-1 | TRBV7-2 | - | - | TGTGCCAGCAGCTTAGAAGCGGGCTTTAACAATGAGCAGTTCTTC | CASSLEAGFNNEQFF
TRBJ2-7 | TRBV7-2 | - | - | TGTGCCAGCAGCTCCCTAGAGGGCTACGAGCAGTACTTC | CASSSLEGYEQYF
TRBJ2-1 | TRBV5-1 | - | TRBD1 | TGCGCCAGCAGCTTGCTTTCGGGGACAGGGGGCAATGAGCAGTTCTTC | CASSLLSGTGGNEQFF
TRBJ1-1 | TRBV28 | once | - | TGTGCCAGCAGTTTATCCCGGGGTACTGAAGCTTTCTTT | CASSLSRGTEAFF
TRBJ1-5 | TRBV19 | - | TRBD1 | TGTGCCAGTATTGCCGGGACAGGGACGCATCAGCCCCAGCATTTT | CASIAGTGTHQPQHF
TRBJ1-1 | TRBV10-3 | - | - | TGTGCCTCCAGAGAGGTGGATACTGAAGCTTTCTTT | CASREVDTEAFF
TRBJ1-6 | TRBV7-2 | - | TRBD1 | TGTGCCAGCAGCCCGCCGGGACAGGCGAGGGGTTCACCCCTCCACTTT | CASSPPGQARGSPLHF
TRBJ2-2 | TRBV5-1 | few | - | TGCGCCAGCAGCCCTCAGGGACACAACACCGGGGAGCTGTTTTTT | CASSPQGHNTGELFF
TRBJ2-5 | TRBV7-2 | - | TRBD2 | TGTGCCAGCAGCTCGAGACTAGCGGGAGGGCCACTAAAAGAGACCCAGTACTTC | CASSSRLAGGPLKETQYF
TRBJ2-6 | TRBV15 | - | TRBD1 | TGTGCCACCAGCAGAGATAGGCCCGGGACAGGAGTTTCTGGGGCCAACGTCCTGACTTTC | CATSRDRPGTGVSGANVLTF
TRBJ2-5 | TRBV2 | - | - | TGTGCCAGCCTCCTCGGGTGGGCCCAGTACTTC | CASLLGWAQYF
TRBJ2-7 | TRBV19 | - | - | TGTGCCAGTAGTATAGATCTGCACGTCGCGGCGGCCTACGAGCAGTACTTC | CASSIDLHVAAAYEQYF
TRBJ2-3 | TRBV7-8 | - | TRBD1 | TGTGCCAGCAGCCCTCAGGGGGCGCGGGGCACAGATACGCAGTATTTT | CASSPQGARGTDTQYF
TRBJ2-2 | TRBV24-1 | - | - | TGTGCCACCAGTGACAGGGGCACCGGGGAGCTGTTTTTT | CATSDRGTGELFF
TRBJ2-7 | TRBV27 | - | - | TGTGCCAGCAGTTTGGTTAGGGGCTACGAGCAGTACTTC | CASSLVRGYEQYF